A selection of T cell receptor beta chains follows, all from one sample in a study of graft-versus-host responses after intestinal transplantation. The antigens for these receptors are not known. Profiled with immunoSEQ multiplex PCR; TCRdb holds only in-frame clones, not every one. The sample includes 90,000 to 120,000 clones, around 90% of them seen just once. The specimen was unstimulated CD4+ T cells sorted from spleen or lymph node cells, collected before transplant. All receptors derive from a human donor who was the organ donor for an intestinal transplant. Both conserved end residues are part of each CDR3. The D gene is left open where the match is weak. Size values are once, few and many counts, or a class for expanded clones, and some rows have none.

j_gene | len | d_gene | v_gene | abundance | CDR3nt | CDR3aa
TRBJ2-1 | 16 | TRBD2 | TRBV11-2 | - | TGTGCCAGCAGCGTACTCAGACTAGCGGGGTACAATGAGCAGTTCTTC | CASSVLRLAGYNEQFF
TRBJ1-4 | 14 | TRBD1 | TRBV5-1 | - | TGCGCCAGCAGCTTGGGACAGGGGTATGAAAAACTGTTTTTT | CASSLGQGYEKLFF
TRBJ2-7 | 17 | - | TRBV4-1 | once | TGCGCCAGCAGCCAAGATCCCGGGGTGAGGAGCTCCTACGAGCAGTACTTC | CASSQDPGVRSSYEQYF
TRBJ2-7 | 16 | - | TRBV27 | - | TGTGCCAGCAGTCCCTTTGTCGGGGTCTCCCCCTACGAGCAGTACTTC | CASSPFVGVSPYEQYF
TRBJ2-5 | 20 | TRBD2 | TRBV6-1 | - | TGTGCCAGCAGTGAAGAGAGAGGTTGGGGCGGGGGAAAGTACCAAGAGACCCAGTACTTC | CASSEERGWGGGKYQETQYF
TRBJ1-5 | 14 | TRBD1 | TRBV10-2 | - | TGCGCCAGTACGGGGGGACAGGGTTGGAAGCCCCAGCATTTT | CASTGGQGWKPQHF
TRBJ1-5 | 17 | - | TRBV19 | - | TGTGCCAGTAGTATCGCCGGGACATCCTTAGGGATGAAGCCCCAGCATTTT | CASSIAGTSLGMKPQHF
TRBJ1-2 | 14 | TRBD1 | TRBV27 | few | TGTGCCAGCAGTTGGCGACAGGGAGAAGGTGGCTACACCTTC | CASSWRQGEGGYTF
TRBJ1-2 | 15 | TRBD1 | TRBV7-9 | - | TGTGCCAGCAGCCCCGAGAGGGACAGGAGGTATGGCTACACCTTC | CASSPERDRRYGYTF
TRBJ2-7 | 12 | - | TRBV5-4 | - | TGTGCCAGCAGCGGGCCGGGGGAAAAAGGGGTGTTC | CASSGPGEKGVF
TRBJ2-5 | 17 | TRBD1 | TRBV4-1 | - | TGCGCCAGCAGCCATAATACCGGGACAGGGGGCGGGGAGACCCAGTACTTC | CASSHNTGTGGGETQYF
TRBJ1-1 | 14 | - | TRBV7-9 | - | TGTGCCAGCAGCTTTGGGACGGTGGGGACTGAAGCTTTCTTT | CASSFGTVGTEAFF
TRBJ2-5 | 17 | TRBD2 | TRBV4-1 | - | TGCGCCAGCACCCAGGGGACTAGCGGGGGGGTCGCAGAGACCCAGTACTTC | CASTQGTSGGVAETQYF
TRBJ2-7 | 13 | - | TRBV7-9 | - | TGTGCCAGCAGCTTAGGCGGACCCTTCGAGCAGTACTTC | CASSLGGPFEQYF
TRBJ2-3 | 15 | - | TRBV21-1 | once | TGTGCCAGCAGCAAAGTTGCGGAGCTCACAGATACGCAGTATTTT | CASSKVAELTDTQYF
TRBJ1-1 | 15 | TRBD1 | TRBV11-2 | - | TGTGCCAGCAGCTTAGTGGGACAGGGGGACACTGAAGCTTTCTTT | CASSLVGQGDTEAFF
TRBJ2-1 | 14 | TRBD2 | TRBV5-4 | - | TGTGCCAGCAGTTCCGGGGGGGACTACAATGAGCAGTTCTTC | CASSSGGDYNEQFF
TRBJ1-2 | 13 | - | TRBV7-3 | - | TGTGCCAGCAGCCCCTCAGGGAACTATGGCTACACCTTC | CASSPSGNYGYTF
TRBJ1-3 | 15 | TRBD1 | TRBV5-1 | once | TGCGCCAGCAGCTTAGGGACAGCTTCTGGAAACACCATATATTTT | CASSLGTASGNTIYF
TRBJ1-5 | 14 | TRBD1 | TRBV7-2 | once | TGTGCCAGCAGCCGGACAGGGGGTAGACAGCCCCAGCATTTT | CASSRTGGRQPQHF
TRBJ2-2 | 15 | - | TRBV6-5 | - | TGTGCCAGCAGTGCTATAGCCCAGCACACCGGGGAGCTGTTTTTT | CASSAIAQHTGELFF
TRBJ2-2 | 14 | - | TRBV6-1 | - | TGTGCCAGCAGTACCTTATTAGGCACCGGGGAGCTGTTTTTT | CASSTLLGTGELFF
TRBJ1-2 | 14 | - | TRBV6-5 | - | TGTGCCAGCAGTTACTCGAGACAGAACTATGGCTACACCTTC | CASSYSRQNYGYTF
TRBJ2-3 | 15 | TRBD2 | TRBV19 | - | TGTGCCAGTACCCGGAGGCGGGGGGCTCAAGATACGCAGTATTTT | CASTRRRGAQDTQYF
TRBJ1-1 | 13 | TRBD1 | TRBV30 | - | TGTGCCTGGACAGGGGGCGTGAACACTGAAGCTTTCTTT | CAWTGGVNTEAFF
TRBJ1-1 | 15 | TRBD1 | TRBV15 | - | TGTGCCACCAGCAGCCTGACAGGGTGGTTCTCGGAAGCTTTCTTT | CATSSLTGWFSEAFF
TRBJ2-2 | 16 | - | TRBV27 | - | TGTGCCAGCAGTTTTCACAGACCCGCGAACACCGGGGAGCTGTTTTTT | CASSFHRPANTGELFF
TRBJ2-1 | 14 | TRBD2 | TRBV14 | - | TGTGCCAGTAGCCAAGAAAAGCGGGGATATGAGCAGTTCTTC | CASSQEKRGYEQFF
TRBJ2-7 | 13 | - | TRBV13 | - | TGTGCCAGCAGCTCCGGGAGCTCCTACGAGCAGTACTTC | CASSSGSSYEQYF
TRBJ2-3 | 15 | - | TRBV10-3 | - | TGTGCCATCAGGGAGGGGGGAGCCGGCACAGATACGCAGTATTTT | CAIREGGAGTDTQYF
TRBJ2-7 | 15 | TRBD1 | TRBV18 | - | TGTGCCAGCTCACTCCAAGGGACAGGGGGCCTCGAGCAGTACTTC | CASSLQGTGGLEQYF
TRBJ1-6 | 15 | TRBD1 | TRBV28 | - | TGTGCCAGCAGTTCCCCCGGGACAGGGCTGTCACCCCTCCACTTT | CASSSPGTGLSPLHF
TRBJ2-5 | 13 | TRBD1 | TRBV5-6 | - | TGTGCCAGCACCAAGACAGGGTTGGAGACCCAGTACTTC | CASTKTGLETQYF
TRBJ2-5 | 17 | TRBD2 | TRBV9 | once | TGTGCCATCACCCCTCTCGGGAGCGCGGGGGGTCAAGAGACCCAGTACTTC | CAITPLGSAGGQETQYF
TRBJ2-3 | 15 | TRBD2 | TRBV14 | - | TGTGCCAGCAGCCTTGGACTAGTCGGCACAGATACGCAGTATTTT | CASSLGLVGTDTQYF
TRBJ2-5 | 17 | TRBD2 | TRBV2 | - | TGTGCCAGCAGATCCGGGACTAGCTCGGACCTCAAAGAGACCCAGTACTTC | CASRSGTSSDLKETQYF
TRBJ2-3 | 13 | - | TRBV6-4 | - | TGTGCCAGCAGTCAAGCGGACACAGATACGCAGTATTTT | CASSQADTDTQYF
TRBJ1-1 | 15 | - | TRBV18 | - | TGTGCCAGCTCACCGCCCCAGGGACGGAACACTGAAGCTTTCTTT | CASSPPQGRNTEAFF
TRBJ1-5 | 15 | TRBD1 | TRBV2 | few | TGTGCCAGTACACACCGGGACAGGGGAGCTCAGCCCCAGCATTTT | CASTHRDRGAQPQHF
TRBJ1-2 | 14 | - | TRBV7-9 | - | TGTGCCAGCAGCTTAGGTAACAGTGCGGCGGGCTACACCTTC | CASSLGNSAAGYTF
TRBJ1-1 | 15 | - | TRBV9 | - | TGTGCCAGCAGCGTAGGGCCGGGCGGGAACACTGAAGCTTTCTTT | CASSVGPGGNTEAFF
TRBJ2-1 | 14 | TRBD2 | TRBV27 | few | TGTGCCAGCAGTTTATCGGGGACTAGTTTCCTTCAGTTCTTC | CASSLSGTSFLQFF
TRBJ1-6 | 14 | TRBD1 | TRBV7-7 | - | TGTGCCAGCAGCAGCCGACAGGGGCGATCACCCCTCCACTTT | CASSSRQGRSPLHF
TRBJ2-7 | 14 | - | TRBV11-3 | - | TGTGCCAGCAGCTTAGATGGCGTACAGATCGAGCAGTACTTC | CASSLDGVQIEQYF
TRBJ1-6 | 14 | TRBD1 | TRBV19 | - | TGTGCCAGTAGTATAGTCTCAGGGGGGGAAGCCCTCCACTTT | CASSIVSGGEALHF